The T cell receptor (beta chain) described here comes from a study of cytomegalovirus exposure and HLA in healthy donors. Germline CDR1 SSHAT, CDR2 FNYEAQ (reference sequence). Trimming took off 3 bases at V and 5 bases at J, with 13 bases between the two ends. The CDR3 has 14 amino acids. This clone has a single count. Primers for the PCR totalled 60 Vbeta and 13 Jbeta. Some clones are missing from TCRdb's copy, which holds only in-frame ones; the method was immunoSEQ multiplex PCR. The sample lists 130,000 to 150,000 clones, about 80% occurring once. The source material was PBMCs. The TCR sequence derives from a man aged 35-49 years in good health and CMV-seronegative. The chain couples TRBV7-7 to TRBJ2-5, with D maybe TRBD2 (6 bases). CDR3 region: CASSLGLDRETQYF. The CDR3 DNA follows: TGTGCCAGCAGCTTGGGACTCGATAGGGAGACCCAGTACTTC. Full variable domain (rest looked up from reference TRBV7-7 and TRBJ2-5): GAGVSQSPRYKVTKRGQDVTLRCDPISSHATLYWYQQALGQGPEFLTYFNYEAQPDKSGLPSDRFSAERPEGSISTLTIQRTEQRDSAMYRCASSLGLDRETQYFGPGTRLLVL.